What follows describes a single T cell receptor (beta chain). Its antigen is unknown. This CDR3 is built from 14 residues. Trimming cost V 4 bases and J 1 base; bases outside gene matches: 3. Germline CDR1 is SGHTA and CDR2 is FQGNSA. This sample stems from a study of cytomegalovirus exposure and HLA in healthy donors. Whole-study context: As released early, the data held approximately 80 million unique TCRs from HLA-typed donors. Notes on the study in general: Listed as cytomegalovirus-associated were around 160 TCR beta chains. Sequencing had likely introduced a cluster of highly shared sequence variants as an artifact. Researchers reported from a later analysis that most CMV-associated TCR beta chains appeared HLA-restricted.

Vbeta (60) and Jbeta (13) primers were used in the PCR. Assay used: immunoSEQ multiplex PCR; TCRdb lists only in-frame clones, some missing. The sample holds 130,000 to 150,000 clones, about 74% seen once. Input material: PBMCs. V gene TRBV7-2 combines with J gene TRBJ1-1, with 7 bases fitting TRBD1. The receptor was derived from a woman aged 45-65 years in good health and CMV-seronegative. In DNA, the CDR3 is TGTGCCAGCAGCTCCTACAGGGGGAACACTGAAGCTTTCTTT. This sequence encodes CASSSYRGNTEAFF.